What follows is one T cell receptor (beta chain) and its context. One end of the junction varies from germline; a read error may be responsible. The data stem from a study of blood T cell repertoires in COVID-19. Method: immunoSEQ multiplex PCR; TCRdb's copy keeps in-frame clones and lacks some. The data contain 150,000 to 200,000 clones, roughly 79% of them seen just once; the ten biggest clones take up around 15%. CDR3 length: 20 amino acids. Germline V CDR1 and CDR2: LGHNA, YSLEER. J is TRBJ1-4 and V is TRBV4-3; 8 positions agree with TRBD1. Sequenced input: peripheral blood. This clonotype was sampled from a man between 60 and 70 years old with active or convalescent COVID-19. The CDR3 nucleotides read TGCGCCAGCAGCCAATTTTCCCCCGGGACAGGAGCTTCAACTAGTGAAAAACTGTTTTTT. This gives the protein CASSQFSPGTGASTSEKLFF.